What follows describes a single TCR beta chain. This record belongs to a study of T-cell reconstitution after alpha-beta-depleted transplantation in children. V was shortened by 6 bases and J by 7 bases, with 12 bases between the two germline ends. Germline CDR1 KGHDR, CDR2 SFDVKD. The CDR3 runs 13 residues. The library targeted TCRbeta and was prepared with unique molecular identifiers. TCRdb called the PCR reads again in MiXCR, with one record for every CDR3 protein. The data show a few hundred thousand distinct CDR3 sequences, approximately 10% seen once. This sequence was found in a male patient aged 2 to 10 who had a stem cell transplant for chronic granulomatous disease, so the T cells may come from the graft donor. The V and J genes are TRBV24-1 and TRBJ2-1, with no clear D. The specimen was peripheral blood, collected 180 days after TCRalphabeta/CD19-depleted stem cell transplant. The CDR3 sequence: CATSKPERNEQFF. Written as DNA, the CDR3 is TGTGCCACCAGTAAGCCGGAGAGAAATGAGCAGTTCTTC.